This T cell receptor (beta chain) appears in the sequencing data of a study of T cell repertoires in cytomegalovirus infection. Study results and limitations: Summed frequency of public TCR beta families distinguished CMV carriers with the relevant HLA.

TCRdb redid the calling of the reads with MiXCR, one entry per CDR3 protein. The data hold 310,000 or so distinct CDR3 sequences, with about 26% observed a single time. Notes on this clonotype: Its cognate antigen is unknown.

CDR1 is SGHNT, CDR2 YYREEE, per germline (reference sequence). The CDR3 loop spans 17 amino acids. The V and J ends lost 3 bases and 2 bases, in that order; junction bases with no gene match: 4. The sample consisted of PBMCs. The rearrangement uses TRBV5-4 and TRBJ2-6; 11 bases fit TRBD2. The origin of this receptor is a human donor in good health (CMV status not recorded). Some clones in this sample may be carry-over from other donors' samples. The CDR3 sequence: CASSSSLAGAGANVLTF. The DNA of the CDR3 is TGTGCCAGCAGCTCGTCACTAGCGGGAGCTGGGGCCAACGTCCTGACTTTC.